This T cell receptor (beta chain) was obtained from a study of T cells in Graves' hyperthyroidism and ophthalmopathy. The study's findings and limits: Onset of ophthalmopathy came a median approximately 6 months after the model predicted it. Blood also showed most of the thyroid clonotypes that were expanded above 0.001.

Template material for amplifying TCR beta CDR3 regions consisted of RNA transcripts. With the HTBI primer set, the TCR CDR3 went through a first round of RT-PCR. TCRdb re-called the multiplex PCR reads through MiXCR, storing one row per CDR3 protein. This table holds roughly 840,000 distinct CDR3 sequences, more than 30% found once. The sample holds a few counts of this clonotype. The antigen remains unidentified. CDR3 length: 15 residues. Losses at the gene ends were 5 bases for V and 7 bases for J; bases not matched to a gene: 8. Per the germline V gene, CDR1 is MNHNY and CDR2 is SVGAGI (reference sequence). The PBMCs studied were ones that came from 10 ml fresh peripheral blood.

The chain joins TRBV6-6 to TRBJ1-6; TRBD1 aligns across 7 bases. What was sequenced was blood. The receptor's source is a man in his late teens or twenties with Graves' hyperthyroidism. The CDR3 nucleotides read TGTGCCAGCAGTCAACCGGGACAGCTAAATTCACCCCTCCACTTT. Translation gives CASSQPGQLNSPLHF.